These 10 T cell receptor beta chains were all obtained from the same sample, sequenced in a study. TCRdb re-derived calls from the 5' RACE reads in MiXCR, one entry per CDR3 protein. The sample consists of more than 45,000 distinct CDR3 sequences, about 28% of them appearing once. Material: tumor-infiltrating memory CD4+ T cells sorted from the breast tumor. Regarding subset: memory CD4+ T cells, CD4+CD45RO+CD25-. The receptor set was obtained from a female donor with breast cancer.

CDR3 nucleotide sequence: TGCGCCAGCAGCCCAGGGACAGCTCCCTACACCTTC. Encoded protein: CASSPGTAPYTF. The chain links TRBV4-1 to TRBJ1-2, with 7 bases fitting TRBD1. CDR1 is MGHRA, CDR2 YSYEKL, per germline. This CDR3 comprises 12 residues. Germline trimming cut 4 bases from V and 10 bases from J; bases unmatched to any gene: 6.

The gene calls are TRBV19 and TRBJ1-2, with D hard to call. This CDR3 has 13 amino acids. V shed 1 base and J shed 8 bases, with 11 bases lying between them. CDR1 is LNHDA, CDR2 SQIVND, per germline (reference sequence). The chain's CDR3 is CASSIVSRGGYTF. The CDR3 region has the DNA TGTGCCAGTAGTATAGTCTCGAGAGGCGGCTACACCTTC.

This clonotype was detected only a few times. J is TRBJ1-4 and V is TRBV7-2, with D tentatively TRBD1 (5 bases). Trimming stripped 5 bases from V and 10 bases from J, with 14 bases between. CDR1 and CDR2 (germline): SGHTA, FQGNSA. The CDR3 covers 13 residues. CDR3 residues: CASSPPGGRKLFF. CDR3 nucleotide sequence: TGTGCCAGCAGCCCCCCCGGGGGTCGAAAACTGTTTTTT.

The V call is TRBV7-2, the J call TRBJ1-1; 7 bases match TRBD1. This CDR3 comprises 14 residues. Germline V CDR1 and CDR2: SGHTA, FQGNSA. Trimming cost V 2 bases and J 5 bases; bases outside gene matches: 5. CDR3 sequence (DNA): TGTGCCAGCAGCTTAACCAGGGGGGGGACTGAAGCTTTCTTT. Its protein is CASSLTRGGTEAFF.

The chain recombines TRBV4-3 with TRBJ2-7; D perhaps matches TRBD1 (6 bases). From germline, CDR1 is LGHNA and CDR2 YSLEER. The CDR3 covers 14 residues. The V and J ends lost 1 base and 7 bases respectively, with 14 bases between them. Written as DNA, the CDR3 is TGCGCCAGCAGCCAAGGACCAGGGGTTGGAGAGCAGTACTTC. This sequence encodes CASSQGPGVGEQYF.

This clonotype was detected a few times. The chain links TRBV5-1 to TRBJ2-1; 9 positions match TRBD2. Looked up from germline, CDR1 is SGHRS and CDR2 is YFSETQ. The trim removed 0 bases at V and 6 bases at J, leaving 7 bases unmatched. The CDR3 is 16 amino acids. This CDR3 is CASSLAELAGLNEQFF. CDR3 nucleotide sequence: TGCGCCAGCAGCTTGGCCGAGCTAGCGGGGCTCAATGAGCAGTTCTTC.

This sequence joins TRBV5-1 and TRBJ2-7; 9 nucleotides align to TRBD2. Germline-derived CDR1 and CDR2 are SGHRS and YFSETQ. The V segment lost 2 bases and the J segment 2 bases; nucleotides outside the gene matches: 8. The CDR3 is 16 residues long. CDR3 sequence: CASSFGGGGGAYEQYF. In DNA form, the CDR3 reads TGCGCCAGCAGCTTTGGAGGAGGCGGGGGGGCCTACGAGCAGTACTTC. Filled out from reference TRBV5-1 and TRBJ2-7, the complete variable domain reads KAGVTQTPRYLIKTRGQQVTLSCSPISGHRSVSWYQQTPGQGLQFLFEYFSETQRNKGNFPGRFSGRQFSNSRSEMNVSTLELGDSALYLCASSFGGGGGAYEQYFGPGTRLTVT.

This clonotype appeared many times. V gene TRBV25-1 combines with J gene TRBJ1-2; D is perhaps TRBD1 (6 bases). This CDR3 is 11 amino acids long. Germline-derived CDR1 and CDR2 are MGHDK and SYGVNS. V was shortened by 4 bases and J by 8 bases, with 8 bases between the two germline ends. The CDR3 DNA reads as TGTGCCAGCAGTGGCGGACAGGGCTACACCTTC. Translation gives CASSGGQGYTF.

Points on this clonotype: With a much larger clone just one base away, this may be a read error. In DNA form, the CDR3 reads TGTGTCAGCAGTTTAACCTCACTCGGGGAGCTGTTTTTT. This gives the protein CVSSLTSLGELFF. J is TRBJ2-2 and V is TRBV12-3 or TRBV12-4, with no clear D. The CDR3 runs to 13 residues.

The CDR3 sequence is CASSLSRHGYTF. CDR3 DNA sequence: TGTGCCAGCAGCTTATCTCGCCATGGCTACACCTTC. V gene TRBV7-2 combines with J gene TRBJ1-2; unclear D gene. Germline V gene sequence: CDR1 SGHTA, CDR2 FQGNSA. V lost 2 bases to trimming and J lost 6 bases, with 7 bases between them. This CDR3 has 12 residues.